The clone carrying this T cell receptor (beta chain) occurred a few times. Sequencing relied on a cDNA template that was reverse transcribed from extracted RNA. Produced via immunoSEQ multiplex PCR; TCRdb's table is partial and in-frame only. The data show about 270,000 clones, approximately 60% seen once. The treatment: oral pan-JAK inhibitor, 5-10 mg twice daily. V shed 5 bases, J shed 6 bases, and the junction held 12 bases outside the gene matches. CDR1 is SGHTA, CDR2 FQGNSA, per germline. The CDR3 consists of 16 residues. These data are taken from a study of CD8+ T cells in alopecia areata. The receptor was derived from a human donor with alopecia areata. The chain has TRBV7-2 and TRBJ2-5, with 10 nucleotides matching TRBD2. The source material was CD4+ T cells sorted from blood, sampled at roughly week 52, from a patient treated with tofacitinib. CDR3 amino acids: CASSRIVAGGWQTQYF. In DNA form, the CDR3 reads TGTGCCAGCAGCCGCATTGTAGCGGGGGGTTGGCAGACCCAGTACTTC.